Listed below are T cell receptor beta chains from one sample, sequenced in a study of CD8 T cells in ankylosing spondylitis. TCRdb reanalysed the 5' RACE reads using MiXCR and keeps one entry per CDR3 protein. The sample lists fewer than 550,000 distinct CDR3 sequences, over 4% occurring once. The material sequenced was blood, either unsorted or a sorted T cell fraction (not recorded which). Every receptor here comes from a male donor with ankylosing spondylitis. Both conserved end residues are part of each CDR3. D genes are given only for firm matches. Not every row has a clone size; where given, it reads once, few, many or a size class.

j_gene	v_gene	abundance	d_gene	CDR3aa	CDR3nt
TRBJ2-7	TRBV2	many	-	CASRATGIYEQYF	TGTGCCAGCAGGGCTACAGGGATCTACGAGCAGTACTTC
TRBJ2-2	TRBV7-9	many	-	CASSLHPAGSTGELFF	TGTGCCAGCAGCTTACATCCGGCAGGGTCTACCGGGGAGCTGTTTTTT
TRBJ2-3	TRBV5-6	many	-	CASSLGAGFTGVTDTQYF	TGTGCCAGCAGCTTGGGGGCGGGATTTACAGGGGTCACAGATACGCAGTATTTT
TRBJ1-4	TRBV28	-	-	CASSPGEKPFF	TGTGCCAGCAGTCCCGGGGAAAAACCGTTTTTT
TRBJ2-7	TRBV7-9	-	TRBD1	CASSLRGDRGVYEQYF	TGTGCCAGCAGCTTAAGGGGGGACAGGGGAGTCTACGAGCAGTACTTC
TRBJ2-7	TRBV27	many	TRBD1	CASSSPRQGYREQYF	TGTGCCAGCAGTTCGCCCCGACAGGGATACCGCGAGCAGTACTTC
TRBJ2-7	TRBV29-1	-	-	CSVNPGTYEQYF	TGCAGCGTTAATCCAGGGACCTACGAGCAGTACTTC
TRBJ2-7	TRBV29-1	few	-	CSVEDVGFGNYEQYF	TGCAGCGTTGAAGATGTGGGGTTTGGCAACTACGAGCAGTACTTC
TRBJ2-1	TRBV11-2	many	TRBD2	CASSLDPLAGDKNEQFF	TGTGCCAGCAGCTTAGACCCCCTAGCGGGAGATAAGAATGAGCAGTTCTTC
TRBJ1-6	TRBV5-1	many	-	CASSLDESPSPRDF	TGCGCCAGCAGCTTGGACGAGAGTCCCTCACCTCGGGACTTT
TRBJ1-4	TRBV5-6	few	-	CASSSELSGRTNEKLFF	TGTGCCAGCAGCTCCGAACTCTCGGGGAGGACTAATGAAAAACTGTTTTTT